This TCR beta chain was documented in a study of blood T cells in healthy people across ages. Whole-study findings and limits: Compared with aged donors, long-lived donors showed fewer expanded clones, suggesting selection. Any conclusive comparison of naive versus antigen-experienced cells was prevented by using unsorted PBMCs.

Combining a sample-barcoded 5' primer with a J-beta primer mix, a second PCR ran for about 7 to 11 cycles. TCRdb re-derived calls from the 5' RACE reads in MiXCR, one entry per CDR3 protein. The sample holds roughly 1.5 million distinct CDR3 sequences, approximately 39% seen once. This clonotype has just a few counts. Its cognate antigen is unknown. The authors extracted at least 5 micrograms of total RNA per sample. This CDR3 spans 14 amino acids. CDR1 is MNHEY and CDR2 is SMNVEV in the germline V gene (reference sequence). The sample was blood. The clonotype originates from a woman aged 18-29 years in good health. This chain links TRBV27 with TRBJ2-7, with TRBD1 as a possible D gene (5 bases). The closer fit of TRBJ2-5 to the DNA end suggests the J call may be wrong. CDR3 in DNA: TGTGCCAGCAGTCCCCATAGGGGCGTGGAGACCCAGTACTTC. Residues: CASSPHRGVETQYF.